This record looks at one T cell receptor (beta chain) sequence and its context. No antigen is known for it. The data derive from a study of T cell responses to AZD1222 COVID-19 vaccine. Points from the study as a whole: Spike-specific TCR breadth and depth were elevated following two AZD1222 doses. White British donors predominated, females outnumbered males, and clonal diversity was possibly underestimated. It was only after the peak T cell response that any repertoires were sampled.

CDR3 length: 15 amino acids. The V and J ends lost 4 bases and 4 bases respectively, with 17 bases between them. CDR1 and CDR2 (germline): SGHRS, YFSETQ. Only in-frame clones appear in the TCRdb table, and some are missing; sequencing was by immunoSEQ multiplex PCR. This sample has about 110,000 clones; around 84% occur once, and the top ten carry approximately 3%. The TCR was taken from an adult in good health. The starting material was peripheral blood, obtained on day 0 of AZD1222 vaccination. The rearrangement links TRBV5-1 to TRBJ1-1; D is ambiguous. CDR3: CASSPTWTLGTEAFF. The CDR3 nucleotides read TGCGCCAGCAGCCCCACGTGGACGTTGGGCACTGAAGCTTTCTTT.